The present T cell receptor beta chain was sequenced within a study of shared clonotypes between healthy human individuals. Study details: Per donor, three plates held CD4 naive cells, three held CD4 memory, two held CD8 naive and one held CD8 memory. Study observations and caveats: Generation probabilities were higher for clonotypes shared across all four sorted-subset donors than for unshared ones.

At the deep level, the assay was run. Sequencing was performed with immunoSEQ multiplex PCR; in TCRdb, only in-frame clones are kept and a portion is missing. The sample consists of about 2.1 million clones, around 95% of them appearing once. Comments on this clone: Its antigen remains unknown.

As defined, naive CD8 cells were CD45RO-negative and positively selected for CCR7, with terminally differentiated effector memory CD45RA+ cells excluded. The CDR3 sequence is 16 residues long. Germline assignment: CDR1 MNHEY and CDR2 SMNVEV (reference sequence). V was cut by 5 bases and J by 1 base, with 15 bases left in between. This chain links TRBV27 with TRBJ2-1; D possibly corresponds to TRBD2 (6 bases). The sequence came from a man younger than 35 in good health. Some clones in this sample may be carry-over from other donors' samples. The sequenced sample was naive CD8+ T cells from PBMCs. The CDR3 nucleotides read TGTGCCAGCAGTCCAATGATGGGGGGATCCTACAATGAGCAGTTCTTC. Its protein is CASSPMMGGSYNEQFF.